This TCR beta chain originates from a study of CD8 T cells in ankylosing spondylitis. Overall study findings and caveats: Made up of about eight highly homologous variants, a TCR beta motif appeared characteristic of ankylosing spondylitis blood.

Looked up from germline, CDR1 is KGHSH and CDR2 is LQKENI. The ends were cut back, 1 base at V and 2 bases at J, with 7 bases in the middle. CDR3 length equals 14 residues. Remarks on this clonotype: Its antigen is currently unknown.

A single record per CDR3 protein comes from TCRdb applying MiXCR to the 5' RACE reads. The table has approximately 520,000 distinct CDR3 sequences, about 5.7% seen once. The sequencing sample was made of blood, either unsorted or a sorted T cell fraction (not recorded which). This receptor was taken from a male donor with ankylosing spondylitis. The chain joins TRBV18 to TRBJ2-3; D unresolved. This CDR3 reads CASSPLPDTDTQYF. In DNA form, the CDR3 reads TGTGCCAGCTCACCACTACCAGACACAGATACGCAGTATTTT.